This TCR beta chain was recorded in a study of blood T cells in healthy people across ages. Findings and caveats of the study: Higher naive T cell percentage went strongly together with higher TCR beta diversity. There were more naive CD4+ cells and higher diversity in long-lived donors than in aged donors. From one million sequenced T cells, diversity estimates were lower bounds.

Then a second PCR, running about 6 to 11 cycles, was carried out with a sample-barcoded 5' primer and a J-beta primer mix. From the 5' RACE reads, TCRdb called clonotypes with MiXCR, one entry per CDR3 protein. The sample has around 1,700,000 distinct CDR3 sequences, approximately 30% seen once. This clonotype was observed many times. The target antigen is unknown. Germline V CDR1 and CDR2: DFQATT, SNEGSKA (reference sequence). V gave up 4 bases and J gave up 1 base; unmatched junction bases: 1. This CDR3 is built from 14 residues. This TCR derives from a woman in her twenties or thirties in good health. The chain is built from TRBV20-1 and TRBJ2-1, with 10 bases identical to TRBD2. Sequencing was done on a sample of blood. DNA of the CDR3: TGCAGTGCTATACTAGCGGGATCCTACAATGAGCAGTTCTTC. This gives the protein CSAILAGSYNEQFF.